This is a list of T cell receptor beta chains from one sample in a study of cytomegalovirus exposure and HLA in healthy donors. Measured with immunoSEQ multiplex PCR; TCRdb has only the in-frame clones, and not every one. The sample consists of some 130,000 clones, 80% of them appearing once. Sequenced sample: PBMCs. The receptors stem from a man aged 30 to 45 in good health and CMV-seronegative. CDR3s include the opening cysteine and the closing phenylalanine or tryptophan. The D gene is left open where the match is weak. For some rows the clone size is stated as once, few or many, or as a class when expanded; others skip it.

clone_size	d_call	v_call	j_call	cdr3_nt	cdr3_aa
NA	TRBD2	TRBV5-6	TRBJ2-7	TGTGCCAGCAGCGCGGGACTAGCGGGATTCTACGAGCAGTACTTC	CASSAGLAGFYEQYF
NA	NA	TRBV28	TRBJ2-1	TGTGCCAGCAGTCTGGCGGGATATTTTCCGTTCTTC	CASSLAGYFPFF
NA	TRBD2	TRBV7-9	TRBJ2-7	TGTGCCAGCGGACTAGCGAGTGCCTACGAGCAGTACTTC	CASGLASAYEQYF
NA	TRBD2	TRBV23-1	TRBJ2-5	TGCGCCAGCAGCGCTACAGGAACGGGGGGAGGGCCCCCTTGGTTAGGGGCCCAGTACTTC	CASSATGTGGGPPWLGAQYF
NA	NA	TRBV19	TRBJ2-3	TGTGCCAGCTCCTTTACCAGTTCAGATACGCAGTATTTT	CASSFTSSDTQYF
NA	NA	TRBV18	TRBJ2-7	TGTGCCAGCTCATGGGCCGACGAGCAGTACTTC	CASSWADEQYF
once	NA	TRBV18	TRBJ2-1	TGTGCCAGCTCACTGGGGCAGGAGACCAATGAGCAGTTCTTC	CASSLGQETNEQFF
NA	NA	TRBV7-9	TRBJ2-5	TGTGCCAGCAGCATACAAGAGACCCAGTACTTC	CASSIQETQYF
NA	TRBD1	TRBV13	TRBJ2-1	TGTGCCAGCAGCTTGGGGACAGGAGTGACTGAGCAGTTCTTC	CASSLGTGVTEQFF
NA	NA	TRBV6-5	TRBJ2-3	TGTGCCAGCAGTTACTCGAGGACTGGTCGAGATACGCAGTATTTT	CASSYSRTGRDTQYF
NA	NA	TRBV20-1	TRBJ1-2	TGCAGTGCTGAAAGGGGTAATGGCTACACCTTC	CSAERGNGYTF
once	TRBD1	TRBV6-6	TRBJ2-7	TGTGCCAGCAGTTATCAGACAGGGGCTTCCGAGCAGTACTTC	CASSYQTGASEQYF
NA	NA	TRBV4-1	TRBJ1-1	TGCGCCAGCAGCCAAGAACTATCCCAGGGTATCAACACTGAAGCTTTCTTT	CASSQELSQGINTEAFF
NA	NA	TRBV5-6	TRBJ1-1	TGTGCCAGCAGTTTAAATATGAACACTGAAGCTTTCTTT	CASSLNMNTEAFF
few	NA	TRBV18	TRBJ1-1	TGTGCCAGCTCTCCGGGACTCAACACTGAAGCTTTCTTT	CASSPGLNTEAFF
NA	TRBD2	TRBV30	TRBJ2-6	TGTGCCTGGAGTGTATGGGGGGGAGGGCCCGGGGCCAACGTCCTGACTTTC	CAWSVWGGGPGANVLTF
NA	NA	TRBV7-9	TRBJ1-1	TGTGCCAGCAGCCGCGAGAGCCGGGGAGCTTTCTTT	CASSRESRGAFF
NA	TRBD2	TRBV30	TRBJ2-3	TGTGCCTGGGGACTAGCGGGAGGGGATACGCAGTATTTT	CAWGLAGGDTQYF
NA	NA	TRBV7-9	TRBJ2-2	TGTTCCAGCAGCTTGCGCAACACCGGGGAGCTGTTTTTT	CSSSLRNTGELFF
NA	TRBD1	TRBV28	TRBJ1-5	TGTGCCAGCAGCGGAGGAGGACAGGGAGGGCAGCCCCAGCATTTT	CASSGGGQGGQPQHF
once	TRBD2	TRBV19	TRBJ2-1	TGTGCCAGTAGTATCTCGGGGGGGGACAATGAGCAGTTCTTC	CASSISGGDNEQFF
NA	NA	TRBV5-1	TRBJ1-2	TGCGCCAGCAGCCCTGGACAGTACTTGCGCACCTTC	CASSPGQYLRTF
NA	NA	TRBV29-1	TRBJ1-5	TGCAGCGTGGGGGCGGGCGGCGGCAATCAGCCCCAGCATTTT	CSVGAGGGNQPQHF
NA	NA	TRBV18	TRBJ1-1	TGTGCCAGCTCACCATCTGAAGGGAGCACTGAAGCTTTCTTT	CASSPSEGSTEAFF
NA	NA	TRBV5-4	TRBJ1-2	TGTGCCAGCAGCTTGACATTAGGAGATAATGGCTACACCTTC	CASSLTLGDNGYTF
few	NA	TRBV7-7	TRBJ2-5	TGTGCCAGCAGCCTCGGACAGTCCATTGAGTCCCAGTACTTC	CASSLGQSIESQYF
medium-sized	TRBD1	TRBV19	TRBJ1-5	TGTGCCAGTAGTTTCGGGACAGCTAGCAATCAGCCCCAGCATTTT	CASSFGTASNQPQHF
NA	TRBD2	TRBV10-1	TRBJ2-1	TGCGCCAGCAGTATGCGGGAGGGAGGCGGCAATGAGCAGTTCTTC	CASSMREGGGNEQFF
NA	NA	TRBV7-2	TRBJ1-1	TGTGCCAGCAGCTTCGAGGGGGGGCACACTGAAGCTTTCTTT	CASSFEGGHTEAFF
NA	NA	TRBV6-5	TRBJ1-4	TGTGCCAGCAGTTACGGGGGAGGGAGTCACGAAAAACTGTTTTTT	CASSYGGGSHEKLFF
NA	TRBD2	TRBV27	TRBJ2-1	TGTGCCAGCAGTTCCCGTTCTAGCGGTGACTACAATGAGCAGTTCTTC	CASSSRSSGDYNEQFF
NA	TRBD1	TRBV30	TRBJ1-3	TGTGCCTGGAGTGCCAGGGGGCGAGGAAACACCATATATTTT	CAWSARGRGNTIYF
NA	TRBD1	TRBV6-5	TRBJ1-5	TGTGCCAGCGGACAGGGGCCCTATAGCAATCAGCCCCAGCATTTT	CASGQGPYSNQPQHF
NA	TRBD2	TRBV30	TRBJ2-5	TGTGCCTGGAATGAAGTCTGGCGGGAGGGTCGAGAGACCCAGTACTTC	CAWNEVWREGRETQYF
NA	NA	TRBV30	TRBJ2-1	TGTGCCTGGAGGGATTGGGGCAGGCATGAGCAGTTCTTC	CAWRDWGRHEQFF
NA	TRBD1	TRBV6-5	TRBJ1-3	TGTGCCAGCAGTTCCACCGGGACAGGGGTTGGAAACACCATATATTTT	CASSSTGTGVGNTIYF
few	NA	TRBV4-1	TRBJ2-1	TGCGCCAGCAGCCAAACTAGCCTGGTGGATGAGCAGTTCTTC	CASSQTSLVDEQFF
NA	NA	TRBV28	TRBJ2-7	TGTGCCAGCAGTTTATTAGTTCAATACGAGCAGTACTTC	CASSLLVQYEQYF
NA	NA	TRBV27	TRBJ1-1	TGTGCCAGCGCCCTAGACCACATCCTGAGAGCTTTCTTT	CASALDHILRAFF
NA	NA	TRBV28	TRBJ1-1	TGTGCCAGCCGGGGGGGGCAAAGGAACACTGAAGCTTTCTTT	CASRGGQRNTEAFF
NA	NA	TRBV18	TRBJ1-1	TGTGCCAGCTCACCACAATACAGAGTGAACACTGAAGCTTTCTTT	CASSPQYRVNTEAFF
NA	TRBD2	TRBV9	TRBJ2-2	TGTGCCAGCAGCGTAGGGACTAGCAGGACCGGGGAGCTGTTTTTT	CASSVGTSRTGELFF
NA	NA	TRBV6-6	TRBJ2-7	TGTGCCAGCAGAGAGCGGACCTACGAGCAGTACTTC	CASRERTYEQYF
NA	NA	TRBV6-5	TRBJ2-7	TGTGCCAGCAGTTCAAGCGGAGGACCCTACGAGCAGTACTTC	CASSSSGGPYEQYF
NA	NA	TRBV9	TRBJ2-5	TGTGCCAGCAGCGTAGGCGGGACTCAAGAGACCCAGTACTTC	CASSVGGTQETQYF
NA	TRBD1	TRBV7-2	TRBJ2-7	TGTGCCAGCAGCCAGCGACAGGGTTTGGACGAGCAGTACTTC	CASSQRQGLDEQYF
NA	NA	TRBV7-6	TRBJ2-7	TGTGCCAGCAGCCTTGTCGAACGGCGAGGAGAGCAGTACTTC	CASSLVERRGEQYF
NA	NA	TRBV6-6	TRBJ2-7	TGTGCCAGCAGAACCTACGGAATAGGGGGAAACGAGCAGTGCTTC	CASRTYGIGGNEQCF
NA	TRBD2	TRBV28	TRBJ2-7	TGTGCCAGCAGGCCAGGACTAGCCACTTTCGAGCAGTACTTC	CASRPGLATFEQYF
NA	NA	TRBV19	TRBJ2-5	TGTGCCAGTAGTCCTCGAGAGGGAGAGACCCAGTACTTC	CASSPREGETQYF
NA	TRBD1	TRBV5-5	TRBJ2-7	TGTGCCAGCAGCGCCGGGACAGGGCTCTACGAGCAGTACTTC	CASSAGTGLYEQYF
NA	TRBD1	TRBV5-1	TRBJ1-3	TGCGCCAGCAGCCAAGGGACAGTCTCTGGAAACACCATATATTTT	CASSQGTVSGNTIYF
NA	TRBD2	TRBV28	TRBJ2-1	TGTGCCAGCAGGACCACGGGACTAGCAATTGTTGGGGGGTTCGGGGATGAGCAGTTCTTC	CASRTTGLAIVGGFGDEQFF